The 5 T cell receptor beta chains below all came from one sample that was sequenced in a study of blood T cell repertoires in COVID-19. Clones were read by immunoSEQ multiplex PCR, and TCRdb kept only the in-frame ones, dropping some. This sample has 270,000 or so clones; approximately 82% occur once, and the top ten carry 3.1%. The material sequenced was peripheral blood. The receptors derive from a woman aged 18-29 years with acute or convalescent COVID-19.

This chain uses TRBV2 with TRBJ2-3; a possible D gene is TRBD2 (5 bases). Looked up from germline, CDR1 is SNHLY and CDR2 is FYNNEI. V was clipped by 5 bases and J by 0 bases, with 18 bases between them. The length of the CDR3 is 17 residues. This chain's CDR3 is CASSPLGSTPSTDTQYF. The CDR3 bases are TGTGCCAGCAGTCCCTTGGGGAGCACCCCAAGCACAGATACGCAGTATTTT.

CDR3 nucleotides: TGTGCCAGCAGTTACTCGGGACTGAACAATGAGCAGTTCTTC. This translates into CASSYSGLNNEQFF. The V and J genes are TRBV6-6 and TRBJ2-1, with D tentatively TRBD2 (6 bases). Trimming removed 0 bases at V and 5 bases at J, with 8 bases between. The length of the CDR3 is 14 residues. CDR1 is MNHNY, CDR2 SVGAGI, per germline (reference sequence).

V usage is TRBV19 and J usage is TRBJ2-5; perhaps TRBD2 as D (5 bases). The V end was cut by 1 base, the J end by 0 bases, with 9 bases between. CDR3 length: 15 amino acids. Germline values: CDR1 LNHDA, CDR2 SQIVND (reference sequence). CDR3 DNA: TGTGCCAGTAGTATAGGGAGGAGCTACCAAGAGACCCAGTACTTC. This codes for CASSIGRSYQETQYF.

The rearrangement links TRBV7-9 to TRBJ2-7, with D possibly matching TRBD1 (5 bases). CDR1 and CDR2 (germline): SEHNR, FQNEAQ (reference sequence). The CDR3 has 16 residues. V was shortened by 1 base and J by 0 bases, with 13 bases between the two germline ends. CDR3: CASSLEGIFGSYEQYF. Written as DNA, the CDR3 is TGTGCCAGCAGCTTAGAGGGGATCTTTGGCTCCTACGAGCAGTACTTC.

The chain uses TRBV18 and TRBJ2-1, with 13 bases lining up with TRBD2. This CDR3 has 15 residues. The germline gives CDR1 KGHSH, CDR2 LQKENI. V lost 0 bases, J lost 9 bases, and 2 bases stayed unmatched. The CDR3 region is CASSPPGLAGVEQFF. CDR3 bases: TGTGCCAGCTCACCACCCGGACTAGCGGGAGTTGAGCAGTTCTTC.